Listed below are T cell receptor beta chains from one sample, sequenced in a study of cytomegalovirus exposure and HLA in healthy donors. The data were produced by immunoSEQ multiplex PCR, yet TCRdb's version contains in-frame clones alone and is incomplete. The data contain 100,000 to 150,000 clones, roughly 85% of them singletons. The sample comprised PBMCs. These receptors all stem from a man aged 18 to 35 in good health and CMV-seropositive. CDR3s include the opening cysteine and the closing phenylalanine or tryptophan. Each record gives: clone size, D gene, V gene, J gene, CDR3 DNA, CDR3 protein. D genes are given only for firm matches. Size is stated for part of the rows, as once, few or many counts, or as a class when the clone is expanded.

-	-	TRBV4-1	TRBJ2-2	TGCGCCAGCAGCCAAGCCTTGAACACCGGGGAGCTGTTTTTT	CASSQALNTGELFF
-	TRBD1	TRBV6-5	TRBJ1-1	TGTGCCAGTGCTTTTGGGACAGGTCGAACTCAAGCTTTCTTT	CASAFGTGRTQAFF
-	-	TRBV6-5	TRBJ1-5	TGTGCCAGCAGCCACATCGCGGCAGATCAGCCCCAGCATTTT	CASSHIAADQPQHF
-	-	TRBV4-1	TRBJ2-7	TGCGCCAGCAGCCTTGTAGGGGGTTACTACGAGCAGTACTTC	CASSLVGGYYEQYF
-	TRBD2	TRBV4-2	TRBJ2-3	TGTGCCAGCAGCCAAGAACAAGGAACTAGCGGGGGACATACGCAGTATTTT	CASSQEQGTSGGHTQYF
few	-	TRBV30	TRBJ2-3	TGTGCCTGGAGCCGACTGCCGCCCCACACAGATACGCAGTATTTT	CAWSRLPPHTDTQYF
-	TRBD1	TRBV5-6	TRBJ2-7	TGTGCCAGCAGCTTGTCTGGGACAGGGAGGTCGTACGAGCAGTACTTC	CASSLSGTGRSYEQYF
-	TRBD1	TRBV13	TRBJ1-1	TGTGCCAGCAGCCCTACATTAGACAGGGGGGGCACTGAAGCTTTCTTT	CASSPTLDRGGTEAFF
once	-	TRBV10-1	TRBJ2-2	TGCGCCAGCAGTGAGCCTGGTAGCGGGGAGCTGTTTTTT	CASSEPGSGELFF
-	TRBD2	TRBV4-1	TRBJ2-7	TGCGCCAGCAGCCAACGGACTAGCGTCTCCTACGAGCAGTACTTC	CASSQRTSVSYEQYF
few	-	TRBV5-6	TRBJ2-7	TGTGCCAGCAGCAGCCCAGGGCAGGCCACCTCCTACGAGCAGTACTTC	CASSSPGQATSYEQYF
few	TRBD1	TRBV5-6	TRBJ1-2	TGTGCCAGCAGCTTGGTTCTAGGCCCGGACAGGTATGGCTACACCTTC	CASSLVLGPDRYGYTF
-	-	TRBV6-5	TRBJ2-2	TGTGCCAGCAGTGACACGGCTGACACCGGGGAGCTGTTTTTT	CASSDTADTGELFF
-	-	TRBV5-4	TRBJ2-1	TGTGCCAGCAGCTTGGATGCGTACAATGAGCAGTTCTTC	CASSLDAYNEQFF
-	TRBD1	TRBV6-1	TRBJ2-2	TGTGCCAGCCGACAGGGGAACGGGGAGCTGTTTTTT	CASRQGNGELFF
-	TRBD2	TRBV27	TRBJ2-1	TGTGCCAGCAGTGGCGGGGGATATGAGCAGTTCTTC	CASSGGGYEQFF
once	-	TRBV30	TRBJ1-4	TGTGCCTGGAGAAGAAAGACATCAACTAATGAAAAACTGTTTTTT	CAWRRKTSTNEKLFF
-	-	TRBV11-2	TRBJ2-2	TGTGCCAGCAGCCCGACAGGAGGGGAGCTGTTTTTT	CASSPTGGELFF
-	-	TRBV4-1	TRBJ1-4	TGCGCCAGCAGCCAACCGGCAGGGGAAAGTGAAAAACTGTTTTTT	CASSQPAGESEKLFF
-	TRBD2	TRBV6-5	TRBJ2-5	TGTGCCAGCAGTAGGAGGACTAGCGGCGGGGAGACCCAGTACTTC	CASSRRTSGGETQYF
-	TRBD1	TRBV7-2	TRBJ2-7	TGTGCCAGCAGCTCCGACAGGGCCACGATAGGCTACGAGCAGTACTTC	CASSSDRATIGYEQYF
-	-	TRBV14	TRBJ2-1	TGTGCCAGCAGCCCCAGGGCTTGGAGCTCCTACAATGAGCAGTTCTTC	CASSPRAWSSYNEQFF
-	TRBD1	TRBV6-1	TRBJ2-6	TGTGCCAGCACCCAGGACAGGGGGACCAACGTCCTGACTTTC	CASTQDRGTNVLTF
-	TRBD1	TRBV30	TRBJ2-3	TGTGCCTGGAGAGAAACCCGGGACAGGGCTTGGGCTAGGGCAGATACGCAGTATTTT	CAWRETRDRAWARADTQYF
-	-	TRBV29-1	TRBJ1-3	TGCAGCGTTGCGGGGGATGGAAACACCATATATTTT	CSVAGDGNTIYF
-	-	TRBV30	TRBJ2-1	TGTGCCTGGAGGGGGGGACCCTACAATGAGCAGTTCTTC	CAWRGGPYNEQFF
-	TRBD1	TRBV27	TRBJ2-1	TGTGCCAGCGGCGGGACAGGGGGCATCAATGAGCAGTTCTTC	CASGGTGGINEQFF
-	TRBD2	TRBV10-1	TRBJ2-7	TGCGCCAGTTGGGAGCCTAGCGGGGGCCCCTACGAGCAGTACTTC	CASWEPSGGPYEQYF
-	TRBD1	TRBV5-6	TRBJ2-2	TGTGCCAGCAGCCTCCGACAGGGGGCCGGGGAGCTGTTTTTT	CASSLRQGAGELFF
-	-	TRBV11-1	TRBJ2-3	TGTGCCAGCAGCTCTGGTGGTGGGGGGTTCGATACGCAGTATTTT	CASSSGGGGFDTQYF
once	-	TRBV20-1	TRBJ2-1	TGCAGTACCCACAGTGAAGAGCAGTTCTTC	CSTHSEEQFF
few	-	TRBV5-6	TRBJ1-5	TGTGCCAGCAGCTGGGGCGGCTTTGGCTATAGCAATCAGCCCCAGCATTTT	CASSWGGFGYSNQPQHF
few	TRBD1	TRBV5-1	TRBJ2-1	TGCGCCAGCAGCTGGACAGGGGGCAATGAGCAGTTCTTC	CASSWTGGNEQFF
-	TRBD1	TRBV7-9	TRBJ1-1	TGTGCCAGCGGATCCAGACAGGGAATACCCCGGGCTTTCTTT	CASGSRQGIPRAFF
-	-	TRBV2	TRBJ2-4	TGTGCCAGCAAATCCGGACACCTTTTGGACGCCAAAAACATTCAGTACTTC	CASKSGHLLDAKNIQYF
-	-	TRBV4-1	TRBJ2-7	TGCGCCAGCAGCCAAGATCTCCAGGGATCATCCTACGAGCAGTACTTC	CASSQDLQGSSYEQYF
few	TRBD2	TRBV10-3	TRBJ2-6	TGTGCCATCAGGGATCTAGCGGGGCTGGGGGAGGGATCTGGGGCCAACGTCCTGACTTTC	CAIRDLAGLGEGSGANVLTF
few	-	TRBV19	TRBJ1-1	TGTGCCAGTAGTACAGGGGTTAACACTGAAGCTTTCTTT	CASSTGVNTEAFF
-	-	TRBV19	TRBJ2-3	TGTGCCAGTACCGACAGAGATACGCAGTATTTT	CASTDRDTQYF
-	TRBD1	TRBV4-1	TRBJ2-2	TGCGCCAGCAGCCAAGCGGGACAGGTTGCGGGGGAGCTGTTTTTT	CASSQAGQVAGELFF
-	-	TRBV5-1	TRBJ1-5	TGCGCCAGCAGCTTGGAGGCAGGGGAGCCCCAGCATTTT	CASSLEAGEPQHF
few	TRBD2	TRBV5-1	TRBJ2-3	TGCGCCAGCAGACTAGCGGGGAACACAGATACGCAGTATTTT	CASRLAGNTDTQYF
-	-	TRBV10-3	TRBJ2-7	TGTGCCATCGCCCCGGGGGTGGCCGAGCAGTACTTC	CAIAPGVAEQYF
-	-	TRBV5-1	TRBJ2-7	TGCGCCAGCAGCCCTGGGACGGAGGGGCAGTACTTC	CASSPGTEGQYF
-	-	TRBV9	TRBJ2-2	TGTGCCAGCAGCCTGAACACCGGGGAGCTGTTTTTT	CASSLNTGELFF
-	TRBD1	TRBV2	TRBJ2-7	TGTGCCAGCAGTGTCGACAGGGGAACTGTATACGAGCAGTACTTC	CASSVDRGTVYEQYF
-	TRBD1	TRBV27	TRBJ2-7	TGTGCCAGCAGTTCGACAGGGGGCTTCGACGAGCAGTACTTC	CASSSTGGFDEQYF